This T cell receptor (beta chain) was profiled in a study of cytomegalovirus exposure and HLA in healthy donors. About the study: Earlier findings included roughly 100 million unique TCR beta sequences obtained from about 180 million T cells. General study findings and limits: Later analysis demonstrated an association between a missense DCLRE1C variant and TCR beta V- and J-gene trimming. In a later analysis, at a false discovery rate of 0.05, 17,000 or so TCR beta sequences were associated with HLA alleles.

Donors consisted of healthy bone marrow donors. PCR amplification relied on 60 Vbeta primers (plus 13 Jbeta primers). TCRdb's table, derived via immunoSEQ multiplex PCR, lists solely in-frame clones and lacks some. The sample consists of some 130,000 clones, about 77% of them appearing once. The CDR3 covers 14 residues. The germline CDR1 and CDR2 sequences are SGHAT and FQNNGV. The V and J ends lost 5 bases and 0 bases respectively, with 9 bases between them. With regard to this clone: What it binds is not known.

The specimen sequenced was PBMCs. The clonotype comes from a man aged 45-65 years in good health and CMV-seronegative. This chain joins TRBV11-2 and TRBJ2-3; TRBD2 might be the D (5 bases). The CDR3 reads CASSTTTSTDTQYF. The CDR3 DNA reads as TGTGCCAGCAGCACGACTACTAGCACAGATACGCAGTATTTT.